Following are 8 T cell receptor beta chains from one sample sequenced in a study of T cell responses to AZD1222 COVID-19 vaccine. Assay used: immunoSEQ multiplex PCR; TCRdb lists only in-frame clones, some missing. Among some 100,000 clones listed, approximately 87% were seen once. The sample consisted of peripheral blood, taken 28 days after the second AZD1222 dose. The source is an adult who received the AZD1222 COVID-19 vaccine.

On this clone itself: The sample contains more than one DNA sequence encoding this CDR3. The V and J genes are TRBV5-1 and TRBJ1-4; 7 bases fit TRBD1. This CDR3 is built from 14 residues. V dropped 0 bases and J dropped 5; count of bases not matched to a gene: 1. The germline V gene has CDR1 SGHRS and CDR2 YFSETQ. This chain's CDR3 is CASSLGQGNEKLFF. The CDR3 region has the DNA TGCGCCAGCAGCTTGGGACAGGGAAATGAAAAACTGTTTTTT.

The chain is built from TRBV30 and TRBJ1-5; D unresolved. The CDR3 runs 13 residues. Trimming removed 5 bases from V and 0 bases from J, with 8 bases in between. CDR1 is GTSNPN, CDR2 SVGIG, per germline (reference sequence). The CDR3 nucleotides are TGTGCCTGGGCTGATTATAGCAATCAGCCCCAGCATTTT. It codes for CAWADYSNQPQHF.

The J gene is TRBJ2-7, the V gene TRBV15; TRBD2 aligns across 13 bases. The CDR3 sequence is 18 residues long. J gave up 2 bases and V 5 bases, and 12 bases lay outside the gene matches. CDR1 and CDR2 from the germline V gene are LNHNV and YYDKDF (reference sequence). The CDR3 loop reads CATSRISGGTSGTYEQYF. Written as DNA, the CDR3 is TGTGCCACCAGCCGAATATCGGGGGGGACTAGCGGGACCTACGAGCAGTACTTC.

The rearrangement uses TRBV10-3 and TRBJ2-7; 7 bases are a match to TRBD1. The CDR3 consists of 14 residues. V lost 0 bases and J lost 6; bases outside the gene matches: 5. The germline V gene has CDR1 ENHRY and CDR2 SYGVKD. In DNA, the CDR3 is TGTGCCATCAGTGAGTCTCAGGGGGATAGCGAGCAGTACTTC. Encoded protein: CAISESQGDSEQYF.

Concerning this clone itself: Its ends do not fully match the called genes, so a read error is possible. This chain uses TRBV7-3 with TRBJ1-4, with D possibly being TRBD1 (6 bases). Germline lookup yields CDR1 SGHTA and CDR2 FQGTGA. This CDR3 contains 10 residues. CDR3 region: CASSLFPGVF. CDR3 sequence (DNA): TGTGCCAGCAGCTTATTCCCAGGGGTATTT.

This clone was counted between two and nine times. The chain has TRBV5-4 and TRBJ2-5; 11 bases agree with TRBD2. The CDR3 covers 16 residues. The V gene end was trimmed by 4 bases and the J gene end by 0 bases; junction bases not matched to a gene: 5. Per germline, CDR1 SGHNT and CDR2 YYREEE (reference sequence). This CDR3 reads CASSPWTSGYQETQYF. DNA of the CDR3: TGTGCCAGCAGCCCATGGACTAGCGGGTACCAAGAGACCCAGTACTTC.

This clone was seen more than once but under ten times. This rearrangement joins TRBV19 to TRBJ2-1; 9 bases are shared with TRBD1. The CDR3 consists of 15 residues. Trimming at V came to 10 bases and at J to 6 bases, leaving 13 bases not matched to a gene. The germline CDR1 and CDR2 sequences are LNHDA and SQIVND (reference sequence). The DNA for the CDR3 is TGTGCCACCTCCTCCCCGGGACAGGGTCGCAATGAGCAGTTCTTC. Translating gives CATSSPGQGRNEQFF.

The chain links TRBV30 to TRBJ2-3; 8 bases agree with TRBD2. The CDR3 covers 13 residues. Per the germline V gene, CDR1 is GTSNPN and CDR2 is SVGIG (reference sequence). J was trimmed by 6 bases and V by 3 bases; bases with no gene match: 5. The CDR3: CAWSKRGRDTQYF. The CDR3 bases are TGTGCCTGGAGCAAGCGGGGGAGGGATACGCAGTATTTT. The complete variable domain, with remaining parts taken from reference TRBV30 and TRBJ2-3, reads SQTIHQWPATLVQPVGSPLSLECTVEGTSNPNLYWYRQAAGRGLQLLFYSVGIGQISSEVPQNLSASRPQDRQFILSSKKLLLSDSGFYLCAWSKRGRDTQYFGPGTRLTVL.